Below are 10 T cell receptor beta chains sequenced from a single sample in a study of cytomegalovirus exposure and HLA in healthy donors. Data came from immunoSEQ multiplex PCR; TCRdb stores just in-frame clones and leaves some out. The sample contains approximately 170,000 clones, roughly 83% of which appear only once. Material: PBMCs. The receptors originated from a man aged 30-40 years in good health and CMV-seropositive.

The chain combines TRBV27 with TRBJ2-1; TRBD2 is a possible D gene (6 bases). Germline CDR1 reads MNHEY; CDR2 reads SMNVEV (reference sequence). The germline V and J ends were trimmed by 11 bases and 3 bases, with 17 bases remaining between them. The CDR3 totals 14 residues. The chain's CDR3 is CAGGFTKDYNEQFF. As DNA, the CDR3 is TGTGCCGGAGGGTTTACCAAGGACTACAATGAGCAGTTCTTC.

CDR3 DNA sequence: TGTGCCAGCCGGGCCCAGGGTATGATCCCCAATCAGCCCCAGCATTTT. Encoded protein: CASRAQGMIPNQPQHF. The chain uses TRBV28 and TRBJ1-5; tentative D call: TRBD1 (5 bases). Germline CDR1 reads MDHEN; CDR2 reads SYDVKM. Trimming took off 8 bases at V and 3 bases at J, with 20 bases between the two ends. The CDR3 covers 16 residues.

This chain connects TRBV10-3 to TRBJ2-3; TRBD2 matches 8 bases. CDR1 is ENHRY and CDR2 is SYGVKD in the germline V gene. The CDR3 consists of 14 residues. The trim removed 8 bases at V and 4 bases at J, leaving 8 bases unmatched. The CDR3 here is CAIFSGNMPDTQYF. The CDR3 DNA reads TGTGCCATCTTTAGCGGGAATATGCCAGATACGCAGTATTTT.

J is TRBJ1-1 and V is TRBV19, with 9 nucleotides matching TRBD1. V dropped 7 bases and J dropped 0; count of bases not matched to a gene: 3. The CDR3 is 14 amino acids. CDR1 LNHDA and CDR2 SQIVND come from the germline V gene (reference sequence). CDR3 nucleotides: TGTGCCAGTACCCGGGACAGGGTGAACACTGAAGCTTTCTTT. Its translation: CASTRDRVNTEAFF.

The chain has TRBV7-2 and TRBJ1-2, with 8 positions matching TRBD1. The CDR3 spans 16 residues. Unmatched junction bases numbered 6, after V lost 1 base and J lost 2 bases. Per germline, CDR1 SGHTA and CDR2 FQGNSA. The CDR3 region is CASSLGGRTGNYGYTF. DNA of the CDR3: TGTGCCAGCAGCTTAGGAGGAAGGACAGGGAACTATGGCTACACCTTC.

This clone was detected ten times or more. The gene calls are TRBV28 and TRBJ1-1, with unresolved D. The CDR3 consists of 11 residues. The germline V and J ends were trimmed by 8 bases and 1 base, with 5 bases remaining between them. Germline CDR1 MDHEN, CDR2 SYDVKM. The CDR3 is CASFRNTEAFF. The CDR3 DNA is TGTGCCAGCTTTAGGAACACTGAAGCTTTCTTT.

About this clone: The same CDR3 can be traced to other DNA sequences in this sample. The V call is TRBV9, the J call TRBJ2-7; D may be TRBD2 (6 bases). CDR1 and CDR2 from the germline V gene are SGDLS and YYNGEE. Trimming left V 4 bases short and J 3 bases short, with 8 bases between. This CDR3 has 12 residues. CDR3 DNA: TGTGCCAGCAGCCCCGGGGGCTACGAGCAGTACTTC. This sequence encodes CASSPGGYEQYF.

The chain recombines TRBV9 with TRBJ1-1, with D tentatively TRBD1 (6 bases). This CDR3 has 18 amino acids. Germline-derived CDR1 and CDR2 are SGDLS and YYNGEE. Trimming cost V 3 bases and J 1 base, with 22 bases left between them. CDR3 in DNA: TGTGCCAGCAGCGATCGCCGCGGGCCGGGACAACCGAACACTGAAGCTTTCTTT. Its translation: CASSDRRGPGQPNTEAFF.

Notes on this clone: Germline and junction disagree at one end, which may indicate a read error. The rearrangement uses TRBV27 and TRBJ2-7; TRBD1 matches at 8 bases. This CDR3 contains 12 residues. Germline V gene lookup returns CDR1 MNHEY and CDR2 SMNVEV (reference sequence). CDR3 nucleotide sequence: TGTGCCAGCAGAAACGCGGACAGGGAAATTTCCTTC. Its protein product is CASRNADREISF.

The rearrangement links TRBV5-6 to TRBJ1-2; 11 bases line up with TRBD1. This CDR3 has 16 amino acids. CDR1 is SGHDT and CDR2 is YYEEEE in the germline V gene. The V segment lost 1 base and the J segment 6 bases; nucleotides outside the gene matches: 8. The CDR3 DNA reads as TGTGCCAGCAGCTTGTCAAATGGACAGGGGGCGGATGGCTACACCTTC. It encodes CASSLSNGQGADGYTF.